A selection of T cell receptor beta chains follows, all from one sample in a study of cytomegalovirus exposure and HLA in healthy donors. Method: immunoSEQ multiplex PCR; TCRdb's copy keeps in-frame clones and lacks some. The table lists around 190,000 clones, roughly four fifths of them singletons. Sequencing was done on a sample of PBMCs. Every receptor here comes from a woman younger than 45 in good health and CMV-seropositive. CDR3s include the opening cysteine and the closing phenylalanine or tryptophan. A D gene is named only where the DNA matches it firmly. Clone size is shown for a subset of rows, as once, few, many or a class of expanded clone.

J: TRBJ1-1
D: -
size: -
V: TRBV10-1
CDR3: CASSESGRGNTEAFF
DNA: TGCGCCAGCAGTGAGTCGGGCAGGGGGAACACTGAAGCTTTCTTT

J: TRBJ2-5
D: TRBD1
size: few
V: TRBV9
CDR3: CASSGLWTGGGETQYF
DNA: TGTGCCAGCAGCGGACTTTGGACAGGGGGAGGAGAGACCCAGTACTTC

J: TRBJ1-5
D: -
size: -
V: TRBV27
CDR3: CASSATPDSTGRQPQHF
DNA: TGTGCCAGCAGCGCCACCCCGGACAGTACGGGACGTCAGCCCCAGCATTTT

J: TRBJ2-2
D: -
size: -
V: TRBV6-1
CDR3: CASSATGIGELFF
DNA: TGTGCCAGCAGTGCAACAGGGATCGGGGAGCTGTTTTTT

J: TRBJ2-7
D: TRBD1
size: -
V: TRBV5-5
CDR3: CASSDRAVFGTGGAEQYF
DNA: TGTGCCAGCAGCGACCGGGCGGTGTTCGGGACAGGGGGCGCCGAGCAGTACTTC

J: TRBJ2-7
D: -
size: -
V: TRBV5-1
CDR3: CASSLGHRISSYEQYF
DNA: TGCGCCAGCAGCTTGGGCCACAGGATTAGCTCCTACGAGCAGTACTTC

J: TRBJ2-3
D: -
size: -
V: TRBV13
CDR3: CASSLAGNRVGNTQYF
DNA: TGTGCCAGCAGCTTAGCAGGGAATCGTGTTGGGAATACGCAGTATTTT

J: TRBJ2-5
D: TRBD2
size: -
V: TRBV15
CDR3: CATSRGASGRVVETQYF
DNA: TGTGCCACCAGCAGAGGCGCTAGCGGGAGAGTTGTTGAGACCCAGTACTTC

J: TRBJ2-7
D: TRBD1
size: -
V: TRBV13
CDR3: CASSSGQGGAYEQYF
DNA: TGTGCCAGCAGCTCCGGACAGGGGGGGGCCTACGAGCAGTACTTC

J: TRBJ1-5
D: -
size: -
V: TRBV7-2
CDR3: CASSLTSLGASQPQHF
DNA: TGTGCCAGCAGCTTAACGTCCTTGGGGGCGAGCCAGCCCCAGCATTTT

J: TRBJ2-7
D: TRBD2
size: -
V: TRBV14
CDR3: CASSLIAGPAYEQYF
DNA: TGTGCCAGCAGCCTTATAGCGGGACCCGCCTACGAGCAGTACTTC

J: TRBJ1-1
D: -
size: -
V: TRBV6-4
CDR3: CASSLLAGSMNTEAFF
DNA: TGTGCCAGCAGCCTTCTCGCGGGATCAATGAACACTGAAGCTTTCTTT

J: TRBJ2-1
D: TRBD1
size: -
V: TRBV5-4
CDR3: CASSRDRVINEQFF
DNA: TGTGCCAGCAGCCGGGACAGGGTAATCAATGAGCAGTTCTTC

J: TRBJ2-7
D: TRBD1
size: -
V: TRBV27
CDR3: CASSRDRSSYEQYF
DNA: TGTGCCAGCAGTAGGGACAGAAGCTCCTACGAGCAGTACTTC

J: TRBJ2-7
D: -
size: -
V: TRBV6-5
CDR3: CASSYSTGRQYF
DNA: TGTGCCAGCAGTTACTCAACAGGGCGGCAGTACTTC

J: TRBJ1-5
D: -
size: -
V: TRBV28
CDR3: CASSDDWLAQHF
DNA: TGTGCCAGCAGTGACGACTGGTTAGCCCAGCATTTT

J: TRBJ2-5
D: TRBD2
size: -
V: TRBV6-1
CDR3: CASSGLREMAETQYF
DNA: TGTGCCAGCAGTGGGTTGCGGGAGATGGCAGAGACCCAGTACTTC

J: TRBJ2-1
D: -
size: -
V: TRBV7-6
CDR3: CASSLGTGSSYNEQFF
DNA: TGTGCCAGCAGCTTAGGCACCGGTAGCTCCTACAATGAGCAGTTCTTC

J: TRBJ2-5
D: TRBD2
size: -
V: TRBV7-9
CDR3: CASSPTSDETQYF
DNA: TGTGCCAGCAGCCCTACTAGCGATGAGACCCAGTACTTC

J: TRBJ2-7
D: TRBD2
size: -
V: TRBV28
CDR3: CASSSTGTSGPSYEQYF
DNA: TGTGCCAGCAGTTCAACCGGGACTAGCGGGCCATCCTACGAGCAGTACTTC